This paragraph covers one TCR beta chain sequence. The data were produced by immunoSEQ multiplex PCR, yet TCRdb's version contains in-frame clones alone and is incomplete. The data show under 100,000 clones, around 86% seen once. This sample stems from a study of blood T cell repertoires in COVID-19. CDR1 and CDR2 (germline): SGHTA, FQGNSA. The CDR3 spans 15 residues. V dropped 5 bases and J dropped 4; count of bases not matched to a gene: 5. This chain joins TRBV7-2 and TRBJ2-2, with 9 bases identical to TRBD2. The TCR was taken from a man aged 60 to 75 with COVID-19, enrolled during active disease. Material: peripheral blood. The CDR3 spells CASSRLAGFTGELFF. Here the CDR3 DNA reads TGTGCCAGCAGCCGGCTAGCGGGATTCACCGGGGAGCTGTTTTTT.